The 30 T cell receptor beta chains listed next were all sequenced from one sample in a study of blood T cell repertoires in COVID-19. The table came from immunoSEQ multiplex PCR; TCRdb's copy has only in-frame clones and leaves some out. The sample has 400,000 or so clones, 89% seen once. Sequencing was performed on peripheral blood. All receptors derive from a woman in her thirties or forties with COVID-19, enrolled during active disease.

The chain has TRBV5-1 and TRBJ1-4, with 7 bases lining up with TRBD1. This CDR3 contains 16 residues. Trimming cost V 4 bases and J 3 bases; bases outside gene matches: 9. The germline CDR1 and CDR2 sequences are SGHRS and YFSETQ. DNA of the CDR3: TGCGCCAGCAGCGTCAGCGTACAGGGGTCTAATGAAAAACTGTTTTTT. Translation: CASSVSVQGSNEKLFF.

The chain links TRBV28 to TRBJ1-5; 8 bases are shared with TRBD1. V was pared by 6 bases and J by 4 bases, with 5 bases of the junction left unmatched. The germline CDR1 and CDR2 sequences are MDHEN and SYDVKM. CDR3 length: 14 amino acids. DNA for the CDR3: TGTGCCAGCAGACAGGGGGGCCTTAATCAGCCCCAGCATTTT. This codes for CASRQGGLNQPQHF.

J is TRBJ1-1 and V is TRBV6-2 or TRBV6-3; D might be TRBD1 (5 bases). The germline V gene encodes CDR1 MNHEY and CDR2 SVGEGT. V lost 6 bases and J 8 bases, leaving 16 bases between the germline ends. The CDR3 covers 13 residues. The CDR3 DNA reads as TGTGCCAGCAGCCCCGCGGACAATCTAGAAGCTTTCTTT. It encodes CASSPADNLEAFF.

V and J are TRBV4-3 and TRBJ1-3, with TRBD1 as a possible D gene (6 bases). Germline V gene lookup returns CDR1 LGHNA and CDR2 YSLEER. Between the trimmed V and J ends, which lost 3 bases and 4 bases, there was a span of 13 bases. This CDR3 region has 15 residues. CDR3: CASSQTPGAGNTIYF. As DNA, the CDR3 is TGCGCCAGCAGCCAGACCCCAGGGGCCGGAAACACCATATATTTT.

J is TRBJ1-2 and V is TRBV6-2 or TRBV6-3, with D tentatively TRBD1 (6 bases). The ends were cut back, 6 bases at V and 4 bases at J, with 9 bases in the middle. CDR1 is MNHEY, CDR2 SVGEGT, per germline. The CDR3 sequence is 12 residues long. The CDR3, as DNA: TGTGCCAGCAGCGAGACAGGCTATGGCTACACCTTC. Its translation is CASSETGYGYTF.

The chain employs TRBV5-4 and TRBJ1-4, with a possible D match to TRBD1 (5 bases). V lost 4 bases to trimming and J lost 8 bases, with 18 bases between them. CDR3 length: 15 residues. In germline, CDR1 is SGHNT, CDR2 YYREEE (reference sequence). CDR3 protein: CASSPSTAPGEKLFF. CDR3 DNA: TGTGCCAGCAGCCCCTCGACAGCCCCGGGCGAAAAACTGTTTTTT. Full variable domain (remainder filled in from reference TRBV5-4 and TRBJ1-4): ETGVTQSPTHLIKTRGQQVTLRCSSQSGHNTVSWYQQALGQGPQFIFQYYREEENGRGNFPPRFSGLQFPNYSSELNVNALELDDSALYLCASSPSTAPGEKLFFGSGTQLSVL.

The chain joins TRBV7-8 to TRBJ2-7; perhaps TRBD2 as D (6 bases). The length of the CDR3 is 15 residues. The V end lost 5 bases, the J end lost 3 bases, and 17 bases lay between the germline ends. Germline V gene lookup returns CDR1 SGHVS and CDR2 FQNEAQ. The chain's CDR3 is CASSPPGLPIYEQYF. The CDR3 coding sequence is TGTGCCAGCAGCCCACCGGGACTTCCAATCTACGAGCAGTACTTC.

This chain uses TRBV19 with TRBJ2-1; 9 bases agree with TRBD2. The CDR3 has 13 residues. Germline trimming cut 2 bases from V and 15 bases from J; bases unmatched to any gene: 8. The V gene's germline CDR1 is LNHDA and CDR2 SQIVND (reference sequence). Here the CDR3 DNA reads TGTGCCAGTAGTATAACAGCGGGGGGCAGGCGGTTCTTC. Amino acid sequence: CASSITAGGRRFF.

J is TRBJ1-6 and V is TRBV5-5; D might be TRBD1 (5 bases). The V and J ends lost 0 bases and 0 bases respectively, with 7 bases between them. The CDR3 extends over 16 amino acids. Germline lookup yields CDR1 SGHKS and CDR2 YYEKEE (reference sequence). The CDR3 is CASSLARVSYNSPLHF. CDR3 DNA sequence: TGTGCCAGCAGCTTGGCCAGGGTCTCCTATAATTCACCCCTCCACTTT. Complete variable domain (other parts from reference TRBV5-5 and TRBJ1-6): DAGVTQSPTHLIKTRGQQVTLRCSPISGHKSVSWYQQVLGQGPQFIFQYYEKEERGRGNFPDRFSARQFPNYSSELNVNALLLGDSALYLCASSLARVSYNSPLHFGNGTRLTVT.

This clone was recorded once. The DNA of the CDR3 is TGTGCCAGCCGGGACAGGGCTAATCAGCCCCAGCATTTT. It yields the protein CASRDRANQPQHF. V and J are TRBV19 and TRBJ1-5; 9 positions match TRBD1. CDR3 length: 13 amino acids. V lost 9 bases, J lost 4 bases, and 4 bases stayed unmatched. From germline, CDR1 is LNHDA and CDR2 SQIVND (reference sequence).

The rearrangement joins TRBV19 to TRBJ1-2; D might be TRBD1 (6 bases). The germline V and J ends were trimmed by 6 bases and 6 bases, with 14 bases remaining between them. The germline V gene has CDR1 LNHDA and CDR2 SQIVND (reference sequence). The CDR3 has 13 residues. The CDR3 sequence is CASRYSGADGYTF. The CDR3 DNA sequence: TGTGCCAGTAGATATTCAGGGGCGGATGGCTACACCTTC. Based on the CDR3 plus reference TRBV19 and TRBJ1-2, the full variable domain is DGGITQSPKYLFRKEGQNVTLSCEQNLNHDAMYWYRQDPGQGLRLIYYSQIVNDFQKGDIAEGYSVSREKKESFPLTVTSAQKNPTAFYLCASRYSGADGYTFGSGTRLTVV.

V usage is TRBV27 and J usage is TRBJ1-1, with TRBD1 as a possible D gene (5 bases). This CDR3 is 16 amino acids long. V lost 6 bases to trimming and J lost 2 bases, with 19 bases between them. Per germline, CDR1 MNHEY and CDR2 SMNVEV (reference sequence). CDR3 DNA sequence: TGTGCCAGCAGGCCAATCCACGGGACTCCCAACACTGAAGCTTTCTTT. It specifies CASRPIHGTPNTEAFF.

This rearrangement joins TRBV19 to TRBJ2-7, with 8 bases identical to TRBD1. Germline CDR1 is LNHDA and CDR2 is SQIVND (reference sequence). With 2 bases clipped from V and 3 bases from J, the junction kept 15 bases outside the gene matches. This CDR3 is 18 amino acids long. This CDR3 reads CASSIRLKTGTGHYEQYF. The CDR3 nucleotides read TGTGCCAGTAGTATACGCCTCAAAACCGGGACAGGACACTACGAGCAGTACTTC.

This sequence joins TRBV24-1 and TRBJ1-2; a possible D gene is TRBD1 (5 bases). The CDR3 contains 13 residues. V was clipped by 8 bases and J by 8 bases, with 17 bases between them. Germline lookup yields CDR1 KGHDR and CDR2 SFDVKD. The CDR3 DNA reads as TGTGCCACCACCCCCGGGGGTTTAGGCGGCTACACCTTC. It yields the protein CATTPGGLGGYTF.

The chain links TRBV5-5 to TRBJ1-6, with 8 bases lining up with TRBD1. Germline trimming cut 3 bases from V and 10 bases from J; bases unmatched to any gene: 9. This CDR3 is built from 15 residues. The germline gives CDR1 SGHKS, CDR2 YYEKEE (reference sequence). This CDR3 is CASSSQGAVPSPLHF. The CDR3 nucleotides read TGTGCCAGCAGCTCCCAGGGGGCAGTACCCTCACCCCTCCACTTT.

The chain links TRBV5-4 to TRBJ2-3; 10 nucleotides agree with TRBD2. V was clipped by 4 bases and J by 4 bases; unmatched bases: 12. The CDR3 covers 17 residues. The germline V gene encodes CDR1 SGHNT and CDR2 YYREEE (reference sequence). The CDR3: CASSPRKSSGSSDTQYF. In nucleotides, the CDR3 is TGTGCCAGCAGCCCCAGAAAGTCTAGCGGGAGCTCAGATACGCAGTATTTT.

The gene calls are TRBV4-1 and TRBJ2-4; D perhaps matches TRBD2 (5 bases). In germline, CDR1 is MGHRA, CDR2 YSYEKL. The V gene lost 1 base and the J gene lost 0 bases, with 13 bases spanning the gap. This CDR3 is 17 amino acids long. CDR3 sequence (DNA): TGCGCCAGCAGCCAAGCTCGGGATTATACAGCCAAAAACATTCAGTACTTC. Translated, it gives CASSQARDYTAKNIQYF.

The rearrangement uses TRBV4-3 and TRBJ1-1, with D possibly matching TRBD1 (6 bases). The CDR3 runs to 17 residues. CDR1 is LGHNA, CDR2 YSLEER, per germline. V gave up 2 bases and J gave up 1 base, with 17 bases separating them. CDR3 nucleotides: TGCGCCAGCAGCCAACCGGGACGAGGGGGTCAGAACACTGAAGCTTTCTTT. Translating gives CASSQPGRGGQNTEAFF.

CDR3 nucleotides: TGTGCCAGCAGGATGACAGCCGGCTATGGCTACACCTTC. Translated: CASRMTAGYGYTF. This sequence joins TRBV5-8 and TRBJ1-2; TRBD1 is a possible D gene (5 bases). This CDR3 has 13 residues. CDR1 SGHTS and CDR2 YDEGEE come from the germline V gene. The ends were cut back, 5 bases at V and 4 bases at J, with 12 bases in the middle. The full variable domain, its missing parts supplied by reference TRBV5-8 and TRBJ1-2, is EAGVTQSPTHLIKTRGQQATLRCSPISGHTSVYWYQQALGLGLQFLLWYDEGEERNRGNFPPRFSGRQFPNYSSELNVNALELEDSALYLCASRMTAGYGYTFGSGTRLTVV.

Here the CDR3 DNA reads TGTGCCAGCAACGAGGGACAGAGGCAAGAGACCCAGTACTTC. Translated, it gives CASNEGQRQETQYF. The rearrangement links TRBV28 to TRBJ2-5; TRBD1 matches 7 bases. V was clipped by 7 bases and J by 2 bases; unmatched bases: 7. The CDR3 is 14 residues long. Per germline, CDR1 MDHEN and CDR2 SYDVKM. Full variable domain (remainder filled in from reference TRBV28 and TRBJ2-5): DVKVTQSSRYLVKRTGEKVFLECVQDMDHENMFWYRQDPGLGLRLIYFSYDVKMKEKGDIPEGYSVSREKKERFSLILESASTNQTSMYLCASNEGQRQETQYFGPGTRLLVL.

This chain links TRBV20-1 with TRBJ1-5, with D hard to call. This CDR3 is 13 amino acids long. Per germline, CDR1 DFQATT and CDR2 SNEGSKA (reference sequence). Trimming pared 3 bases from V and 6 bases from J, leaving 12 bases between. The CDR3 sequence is CSASRGGGQPQHF. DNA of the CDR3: TGCAGTGCTAGTCGGGGAGGCGGTCAGCCCCAGCATTTT.

Written as DNA, the CDR3 is TGCAGCGCTCTGACAGAGATCTCCTACGAGCAGTACTTC. Amino acids: CSALTEISYEQYF. J is TRBJ2-7 and V is TRBV29-1, with D maybe TRBD1 (5 bases). Germline-derived CDR1 and CDR2 are SQVTM and ANQGSEA. V lost 7 bases, J lost 0 bases, and 13 bases lay in between. The CDR3 totals 13 residues.

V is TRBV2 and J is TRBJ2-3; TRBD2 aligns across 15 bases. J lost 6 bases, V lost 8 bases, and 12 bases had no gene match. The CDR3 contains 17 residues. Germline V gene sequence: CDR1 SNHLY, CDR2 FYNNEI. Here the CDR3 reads CASGGTSGGSRLDTQYF. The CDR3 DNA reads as TGTGCCAGCGGGGGGACTAGCGGGGGGTCCCGCCTCGATACGCAGTATTTT.

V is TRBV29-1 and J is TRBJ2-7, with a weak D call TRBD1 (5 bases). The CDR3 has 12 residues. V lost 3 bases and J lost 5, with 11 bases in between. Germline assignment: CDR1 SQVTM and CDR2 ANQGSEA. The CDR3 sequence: CSVESRGDEQYF. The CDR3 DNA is TGCAGCGTTGAGTCTAGGGGCGACGAGCAGTACTTC.

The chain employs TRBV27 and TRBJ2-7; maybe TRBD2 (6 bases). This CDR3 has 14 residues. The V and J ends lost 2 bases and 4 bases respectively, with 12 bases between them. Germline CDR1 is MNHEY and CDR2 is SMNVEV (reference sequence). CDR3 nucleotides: TGTGCCAGCAGTTTAGGATCTCGGGGGTACGAGCAGTACTTC. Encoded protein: CASSLGSRGYEQYF.

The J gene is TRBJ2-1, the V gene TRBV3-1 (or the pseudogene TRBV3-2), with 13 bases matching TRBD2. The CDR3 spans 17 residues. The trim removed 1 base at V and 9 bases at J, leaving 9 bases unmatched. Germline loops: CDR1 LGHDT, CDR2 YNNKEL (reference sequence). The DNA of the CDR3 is TGTGCCAGCAGCCAAGGGGGCGGGACTAGCGGGATAGGTGAGCAGTTCTTC. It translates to CASSQGGGTSGIGEQFF.

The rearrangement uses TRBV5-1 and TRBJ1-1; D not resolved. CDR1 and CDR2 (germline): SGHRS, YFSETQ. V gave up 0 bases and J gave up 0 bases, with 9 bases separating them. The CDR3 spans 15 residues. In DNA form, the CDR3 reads TGCGCCAGCAGCTTGGGGAGCGCTATGAACACTGAAGCTTTCTTT. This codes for CASSLGSAMNTEAFF. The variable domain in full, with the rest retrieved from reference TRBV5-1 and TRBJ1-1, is KAGVTQTPRYLIKTRGQQVTLSCSPISGHRSVSWYQQTPGQGLQFLFEYFSETQRNKGNFPGRFSGRQFSNSRSEMNVSTLELGDSALYLCASSLGSAMNTEAFFGQGTRLTVV.

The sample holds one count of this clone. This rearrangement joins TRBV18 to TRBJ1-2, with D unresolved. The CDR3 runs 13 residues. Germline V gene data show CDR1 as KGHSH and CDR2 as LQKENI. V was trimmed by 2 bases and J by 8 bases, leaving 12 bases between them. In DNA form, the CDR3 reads TGTGCCAGCTCACCAGAGGGTAATTGGGGCTACACCTTC. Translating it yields CASSPEGNWGYTF.

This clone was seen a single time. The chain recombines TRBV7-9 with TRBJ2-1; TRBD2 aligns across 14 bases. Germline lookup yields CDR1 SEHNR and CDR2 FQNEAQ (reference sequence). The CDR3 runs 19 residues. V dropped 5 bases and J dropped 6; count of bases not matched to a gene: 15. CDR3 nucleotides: TGTGCCAGCAGCGGGTGGGGACTAGCGGGAGCCCCTAGGGGCAATGAGCAGTTCTTC. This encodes CASSGWGLAGAPRGNEQFF.

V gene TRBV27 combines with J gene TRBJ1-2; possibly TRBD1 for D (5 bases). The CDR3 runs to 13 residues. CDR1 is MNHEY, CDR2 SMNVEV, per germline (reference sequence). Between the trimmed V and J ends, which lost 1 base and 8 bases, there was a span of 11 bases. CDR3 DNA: TGTGCCAGCAGTTTATGGAGGGGCGTCGGCTACACCTTC. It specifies CASSLWRGVGYTF.